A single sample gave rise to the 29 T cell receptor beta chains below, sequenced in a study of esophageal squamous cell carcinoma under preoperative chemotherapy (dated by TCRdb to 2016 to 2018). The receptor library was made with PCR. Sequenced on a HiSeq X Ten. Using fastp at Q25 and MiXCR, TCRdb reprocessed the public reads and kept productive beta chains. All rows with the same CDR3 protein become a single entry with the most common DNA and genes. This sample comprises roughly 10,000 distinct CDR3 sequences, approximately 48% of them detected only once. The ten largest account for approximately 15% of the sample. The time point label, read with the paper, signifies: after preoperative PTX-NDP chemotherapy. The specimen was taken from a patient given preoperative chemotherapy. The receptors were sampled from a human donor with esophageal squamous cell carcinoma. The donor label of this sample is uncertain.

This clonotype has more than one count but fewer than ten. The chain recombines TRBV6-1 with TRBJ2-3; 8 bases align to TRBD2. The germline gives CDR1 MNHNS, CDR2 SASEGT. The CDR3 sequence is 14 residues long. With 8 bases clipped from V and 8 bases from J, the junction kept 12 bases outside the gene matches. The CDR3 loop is CASAGGPGGGTQYF. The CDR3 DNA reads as TGTGCCAGCGCCGGGGGACCCGGGGGGGGTACGCAGTATTTT.

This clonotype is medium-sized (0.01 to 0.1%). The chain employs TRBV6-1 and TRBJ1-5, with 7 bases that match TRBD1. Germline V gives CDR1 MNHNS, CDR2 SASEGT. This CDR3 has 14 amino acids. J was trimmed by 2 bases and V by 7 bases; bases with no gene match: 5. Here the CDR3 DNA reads TGTGCCAGCACCGCCGGGACAGGCAATCAGCCCCAGCATTTT. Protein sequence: CASTAGTGNQPQHF.

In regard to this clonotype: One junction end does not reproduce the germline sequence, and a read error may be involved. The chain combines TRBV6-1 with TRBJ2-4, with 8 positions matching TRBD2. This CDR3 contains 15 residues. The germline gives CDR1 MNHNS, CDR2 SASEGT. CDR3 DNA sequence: TGTGCCGGCTCGGGAGGGGGGATAGCCAAAAACACTCAGTACTTC. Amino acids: CAGSGGGIAKNTQYF.

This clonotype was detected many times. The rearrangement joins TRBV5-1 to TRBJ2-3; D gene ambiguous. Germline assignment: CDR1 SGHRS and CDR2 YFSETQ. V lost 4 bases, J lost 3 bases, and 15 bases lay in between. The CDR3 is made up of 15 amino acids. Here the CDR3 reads CASSTRPVGTDTQYF. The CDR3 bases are TGCGCCAGCAGCACGCGCCCAGTGGGTACAGATACGCAGTATTTT.

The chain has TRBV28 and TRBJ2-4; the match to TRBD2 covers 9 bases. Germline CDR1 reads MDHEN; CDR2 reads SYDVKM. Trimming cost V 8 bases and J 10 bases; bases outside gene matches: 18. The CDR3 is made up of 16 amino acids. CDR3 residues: CASGGRGGGDQEIQYF. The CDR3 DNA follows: TGTGCCAGCGGGGGGCGGGGGGGGGGCGACCAAGAGATTCAGTACTTC.

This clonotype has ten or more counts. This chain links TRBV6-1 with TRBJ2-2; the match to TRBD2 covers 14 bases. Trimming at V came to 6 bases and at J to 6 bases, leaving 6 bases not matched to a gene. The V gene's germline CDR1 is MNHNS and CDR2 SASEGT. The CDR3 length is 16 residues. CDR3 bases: TGTGCCAGCAGCCAAGGGACTAGCGGGAGCCCCGGGGAGCTGTTTTTT. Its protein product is CASSQGTSGSPGELFF.

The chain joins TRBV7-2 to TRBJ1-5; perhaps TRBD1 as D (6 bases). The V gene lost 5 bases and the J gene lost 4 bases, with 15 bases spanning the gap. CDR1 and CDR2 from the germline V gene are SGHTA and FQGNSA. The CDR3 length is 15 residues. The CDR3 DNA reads TGTGCCAGCAGCCCGTGGGGGGGCGCAAATCAGCCCCAGCATTTT. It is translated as CASSPWGGANQPQHF. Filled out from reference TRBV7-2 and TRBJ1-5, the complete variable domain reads GAGVSQSPSNKVTEKGKDVELRCDPISGHTALYWYRQSLGQGLEFLIYFQGNSAPDKSGLPSDRFSAERTGGSVSTLTIQRTQQEDSAVYLCASSPWGGANQPQHFGDGTRLSIL.

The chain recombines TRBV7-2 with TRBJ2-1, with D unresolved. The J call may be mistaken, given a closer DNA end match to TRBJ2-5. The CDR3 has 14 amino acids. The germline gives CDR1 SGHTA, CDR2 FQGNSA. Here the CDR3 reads CASRAADILETQYF. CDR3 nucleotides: TGTGCCAGCAGGGCTGCGGATATATTGGAGACCCAGTACTTC.

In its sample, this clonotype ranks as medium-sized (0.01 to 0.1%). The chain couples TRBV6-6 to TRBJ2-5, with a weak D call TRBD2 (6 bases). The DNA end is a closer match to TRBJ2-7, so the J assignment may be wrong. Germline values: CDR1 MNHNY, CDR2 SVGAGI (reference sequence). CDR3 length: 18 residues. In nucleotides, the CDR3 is TGTGCCAGCAGTACTATTACAGGTGACCTCGGGGGAAACTACGAGCAGTACTTC. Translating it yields CASSTITGDLGGNYEQYF.

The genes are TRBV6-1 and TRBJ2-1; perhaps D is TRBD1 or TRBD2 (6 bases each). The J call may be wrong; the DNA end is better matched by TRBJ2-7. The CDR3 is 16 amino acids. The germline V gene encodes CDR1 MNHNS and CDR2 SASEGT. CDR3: CASNEGGGDPAYEQYF. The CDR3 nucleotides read TGTGCCAGCAATGAGGGGGGTGGGGACCCCGCCTACGAGCAGTACTTC.

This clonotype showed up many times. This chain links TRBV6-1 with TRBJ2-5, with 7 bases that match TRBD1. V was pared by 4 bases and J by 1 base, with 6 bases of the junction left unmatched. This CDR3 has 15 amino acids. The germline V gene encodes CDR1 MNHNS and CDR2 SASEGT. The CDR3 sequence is CASSATGTVQETQYF. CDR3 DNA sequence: TGTGCCAGCAGTGCGACCGGGACAGTCCAAGAGACCCAGTACTTC.

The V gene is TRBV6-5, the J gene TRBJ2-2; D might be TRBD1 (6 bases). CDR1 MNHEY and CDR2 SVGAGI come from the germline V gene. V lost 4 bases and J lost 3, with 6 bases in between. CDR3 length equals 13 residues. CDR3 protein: CASSSGDTGELFF. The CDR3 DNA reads TGTGCCAGCAGTTCAGGGGACACCGGGGAGCTGTTTTTT.

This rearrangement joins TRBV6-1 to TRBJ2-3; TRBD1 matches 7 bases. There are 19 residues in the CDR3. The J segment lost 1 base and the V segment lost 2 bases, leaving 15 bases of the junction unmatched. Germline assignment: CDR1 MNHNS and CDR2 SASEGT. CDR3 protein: CASSEFLNGQAVGTDTQYF. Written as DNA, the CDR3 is TGTGCCAGCAGTGAATTCCTAAACGGACAGGCTGTGGGCACAGATACGCAGTATTTT.

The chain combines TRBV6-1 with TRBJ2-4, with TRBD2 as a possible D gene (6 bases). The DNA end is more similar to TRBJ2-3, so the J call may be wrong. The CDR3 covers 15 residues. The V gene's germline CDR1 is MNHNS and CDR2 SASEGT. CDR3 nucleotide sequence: TGTGCCAGCGGCTCGGGGAGGTGGGCCAAAAACATGCAGTATTTT. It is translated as CASGSGRWAKNMQYF.

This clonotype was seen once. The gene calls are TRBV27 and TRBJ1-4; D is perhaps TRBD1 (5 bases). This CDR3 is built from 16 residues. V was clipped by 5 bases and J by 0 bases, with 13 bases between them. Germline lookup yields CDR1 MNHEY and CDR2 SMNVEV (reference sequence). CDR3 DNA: TGTGCCAGCAGTGCCGGTAGGGGTGCAACTAATGAAAAACTGTTTTTT. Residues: CASSAGRGATNEKLFF.

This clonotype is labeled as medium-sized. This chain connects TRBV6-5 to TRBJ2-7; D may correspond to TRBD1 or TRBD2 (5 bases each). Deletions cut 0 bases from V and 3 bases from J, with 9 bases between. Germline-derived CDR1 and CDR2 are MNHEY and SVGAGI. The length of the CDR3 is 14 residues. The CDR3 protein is CASSYSEGIYEQYF. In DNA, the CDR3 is TGTGCCAGCAGTTACTCAGAGGGGATCTACGAGCAGTACTTC.

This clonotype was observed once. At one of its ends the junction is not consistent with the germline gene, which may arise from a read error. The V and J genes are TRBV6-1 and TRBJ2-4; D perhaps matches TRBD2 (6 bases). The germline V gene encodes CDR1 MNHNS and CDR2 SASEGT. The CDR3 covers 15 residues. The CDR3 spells CASSGEGIDKDIQYF. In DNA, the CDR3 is TGTGCCAGCTCGGGAGAGGGGATAGACAAAGACATTCAGTACTTC.

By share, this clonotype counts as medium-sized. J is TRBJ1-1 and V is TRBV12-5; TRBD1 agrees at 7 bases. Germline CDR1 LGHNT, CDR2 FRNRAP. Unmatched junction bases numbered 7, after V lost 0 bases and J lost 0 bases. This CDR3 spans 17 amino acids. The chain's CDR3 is CASGLVLGQIMNTEAFF. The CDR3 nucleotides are TGTGCTAGTGGTTTGGTTTTGGGACAGATCATGAACACTGAAGCTTTCTTT. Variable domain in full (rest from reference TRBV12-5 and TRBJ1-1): DARVTQTPRHKVTEMGQEVTMRCQPILGHNTVFWYRQTMMQGLELLAYFRNRAPLDDSGMPKDRFSAEMPDATLATLKIQPSEPRDSAVYFCASGLVLGQIMNTEAFFGQGTRLTVV.

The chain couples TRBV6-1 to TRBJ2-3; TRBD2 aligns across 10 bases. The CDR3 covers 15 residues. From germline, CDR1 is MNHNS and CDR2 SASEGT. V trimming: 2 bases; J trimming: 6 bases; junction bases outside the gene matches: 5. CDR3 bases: TGTGCCAGCAGTGAATCTAGCGGGAGAGGGGATACGCAGTATTTT. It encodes CASSESSGRGDTQYF.

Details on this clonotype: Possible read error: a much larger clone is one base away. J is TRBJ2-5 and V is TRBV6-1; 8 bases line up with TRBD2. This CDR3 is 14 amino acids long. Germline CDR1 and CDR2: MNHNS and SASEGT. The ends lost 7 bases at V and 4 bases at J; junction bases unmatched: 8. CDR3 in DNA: TGTGCCAGCACCCAACGGGGGGGGCGAGAGACCCAGTACTTC. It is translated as CASTQRGGRETQYF.

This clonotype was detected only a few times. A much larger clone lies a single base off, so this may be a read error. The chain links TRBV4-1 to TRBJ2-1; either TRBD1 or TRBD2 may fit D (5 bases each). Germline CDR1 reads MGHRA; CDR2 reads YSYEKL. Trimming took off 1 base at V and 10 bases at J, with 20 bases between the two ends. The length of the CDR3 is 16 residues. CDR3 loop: CASSQGIGGVNYEQFF. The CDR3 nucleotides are TGCGCCAGCAGCCAAGGAATTGGGGGAGTGAACTACGAGCAGTTCTTC.

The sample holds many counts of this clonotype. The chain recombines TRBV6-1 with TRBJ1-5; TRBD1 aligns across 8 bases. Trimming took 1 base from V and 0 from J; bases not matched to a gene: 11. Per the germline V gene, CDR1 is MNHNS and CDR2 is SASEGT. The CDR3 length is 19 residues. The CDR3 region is CASSEGFGGQDYSNQPQHF. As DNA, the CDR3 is TGTGCCAGCAGTGAAGGGTTTGGGGGACAGGACTATAGCAATCAGCCCCAGCATTTT.

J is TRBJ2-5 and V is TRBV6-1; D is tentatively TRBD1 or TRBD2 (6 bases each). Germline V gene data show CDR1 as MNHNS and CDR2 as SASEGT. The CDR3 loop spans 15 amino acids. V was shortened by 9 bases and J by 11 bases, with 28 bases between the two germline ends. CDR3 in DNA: TGTGCCAGGGGTTTGGGGGGCGGTGACCAAGATACGCAGTACTTC. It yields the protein CARGLGGGDQDTQYF.

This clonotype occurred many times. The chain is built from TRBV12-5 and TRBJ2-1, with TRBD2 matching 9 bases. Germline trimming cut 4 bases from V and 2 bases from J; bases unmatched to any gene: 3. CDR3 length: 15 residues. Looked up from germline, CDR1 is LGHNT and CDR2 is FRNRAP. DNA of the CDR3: TGTGCTAGTGGTTGGACTAGCGCAACCTACAATGAGCAGTTCTTC. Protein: CASGWTSATYNEQFF.

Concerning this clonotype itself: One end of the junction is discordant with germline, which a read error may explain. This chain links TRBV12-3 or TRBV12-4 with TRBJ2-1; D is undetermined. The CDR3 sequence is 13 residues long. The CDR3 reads CASSVVGADTQFF. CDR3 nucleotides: TGTGCCAGCAGTGTAGTGGGCGCAGATACGCAGTTTTTC.

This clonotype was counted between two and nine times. CDR3 DNA: TGTGCCAGCAGCTTAGGGACTAGCACCTACAATGAGCAGTTCTTC. This codes for CASSLGTSTYNEQFF. The rearrangement joins TRBV7-2 to TRBJ2-1, with 8 bases aligning to TRBD2. The junction had 1 base not matched to a gene; V was cut back by 1 base and J by 2 bases. The germline V gene encodes CDR1 SGHTA and CDR2 FQGNSA. There are 15 residues in the CDR3.

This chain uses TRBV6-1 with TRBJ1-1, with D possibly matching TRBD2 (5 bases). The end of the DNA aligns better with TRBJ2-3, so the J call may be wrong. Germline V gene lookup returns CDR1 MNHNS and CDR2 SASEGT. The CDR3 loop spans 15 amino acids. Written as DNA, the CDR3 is TGTGCCAGCAGCAGGCGAGCGGAATCTTTAGATACGCAGTATTTT. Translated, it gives CASSRRAESLDTQYF.

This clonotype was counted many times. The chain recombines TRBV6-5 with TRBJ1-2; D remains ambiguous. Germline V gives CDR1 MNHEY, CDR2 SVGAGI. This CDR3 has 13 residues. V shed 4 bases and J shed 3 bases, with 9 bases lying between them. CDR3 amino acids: CASSLGRDYGYTF. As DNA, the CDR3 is TGTGCCAGCAGTTTGGGCAGAGACTATGGCTACACCTTC.

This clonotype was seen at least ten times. CDR3 protein: CASSFRVKNNSPLHF. The CDR3 DNA reads as TGTGCCAGCAGCTTCAGGGTAAAGAATAATTCACCCCTCCACTTT. The V gene is TRBV11-1, the J gene TRBJ1-6; D is perhaps TRBD1 (5 bases). The CDR3 spans 15 residues. Germline CDR1 is SGHAT and CDR2 is FQDESV (reference sequence). The ends were cut back, 3 bases at V and 5 bases at J, with 11 bases in the middle.